What follows are 19 T cell receptor beta chains derived from one specimen sequenced in a study of cytomegalovirus exposure and HLA in healthy donors. With 60 Vbeta and 13 Jbeta primers, the PCR was carried out. Sequenced by immunoSEQ multiplex PCR; TCRdb stores in-frame clones only, minus some. The repertoire has over 200,000 clones, more than 75% of them found once; the top ten carry 6%. Specimen: PBMCs. The receptors come from a man aged 40-49 years in good health and CMV-seropositive.

This clone was picked up a small number of times. This sequence joins TRBV29-1 and TRBJ1-4, with D unresolved. Germline loops: CDR1 SQVTM, CDR2 ANQGSEA. The V and J ends lost 5 bases and 7 bases respectively, with 5 bases between them. The CDR3 is 10 amino acids. Written as DNA, the CDR3 is TGCAGCGTTCTTGTTGAAAAACTGTTTTTT. Translating it yields CSVLVEKLFF.

The chain recombines TRBV29-1 with TRBJ2-3; perhaps TRBD1 as D (5 bases). Germline CDR1 is SQVTM and CDR2 is ANQGSEA. The length of the CDR3 is 15 residues. Trimming left V 1 base short and J 4 bases short, with 15 bases between. The CDR3 region is CSVEVESVGADTQYF. In nucleotides, the CDR3 is TGCAGCGTTGAAGTCGAGAGTGTAGGGGCAGATACGCAGTATTTT.

The chain carries TRBV7-8 and TRBJ2-7; 11 nucleotides align to TRBD1. The CDR3 is 16 amino acids. V lost 0 bases to trimming and J lost 1 base; unmatched junction nucleotides: 2. Germline CDR1 SGHVS, CDR2 FQNEAQ. The CDR3 protein is CASSLAGTGGSYEQYF. The CDR3 DNA sequence: TGTGCCAGCAGCTTAGCCGGGACAGGGGGATCCTACGAGCAGTACTTC. Drawing the rest from reference TRBV7-8 and TRBJ2-7, the complete variable domain is GAGVSQSPRYKVAKRGQDVALRCDPISGHVSLFWYQQALGQGPEFLTYFQNEAQLDKSGLPSDRFFAERPEGSVSTLKIQRTQQEDSAVYLCASSLAGTGGSYEQYFGPGTRLTVT.

This clone appeared a few times. This chain uses TRBV7-3 with TRBJ2-5; D call uncertain. Germline loops: CDR1 SGHTA, CDR2 FQGTGA. This CDR3 is 13 amino acids long. Trimming cost V 4 bases and J 5 bases, with 11 bases left between them. The CDR3 sequence: CASSSTLAETQYF. The CDR3 nucleotides read TGTGCCAGCAGCTCCACCCTGGCCGAGACCCAGTACTTC.

As DNA, the CDR3 is TGCGCCAGCAGCTTGGACGCTGCGGGGCTGGGGACCCAGTACTTC. Encoded protein: CASSLDAAGLGTQYF. The V and J genes are TRBV5-1 and TRBJ2-5; D might be TRBD2 (6 bases). V was pared by 0 bases and J by 7 bases, with 16 bases between. CDR3 size: 15 residues. CDR1 and CDR2 (germline): SGHRS, YFSETQ.

The genes are TRBV5-4 and TRBJ2-3; no clear D gene. The CDR3 extends over 12 amino acids. V was trimmed by 4 bases and J by 5 bases, leaving 8 bases between them. CDR1 and CDR2 from the germline V gene are SGHNT and YYREEE (reference sequence). CDR3 in DNA: TGTGCCAGCAGCCGGGTGGGAGATACGCAGTATTTT. This encodes CASSRVGDTQYF.

The chain carries TRBV6-1 and TRBJ2-7; 9 bases fit TRBD1. The ends lost 4 bases at V and 4 bases at J; junction bases unmatched: 14. CDR1 is MNHNS, CDR2 SASEGT, per germline. The CDR3 has 17 amino acids. The CDR3 region is CASSAEGSGTGLYEQYV. CDR3 nucleotides: TGTGCCAGCAGTGCCGAGGGCTCCGGGACAGGGCTTTACGAGCAGTACGTC.

This chain uses TRBV27 with TRBJ1-2; TRBD1 matches at 8 bases. The CDR3 runs 17 residues. V trimming: 4 bases; J trimming: 1 base; junction bases outside the gene matches: 11. Germline CDR1 reads MNHEY; CDR2 reads SMNVEV (reference sequence). This CDR3 is CASSSRQGRYYNYGYTF. Here the CDR3 DNA reads TGTGCCAGCAGTTCTCGACAGGGGCGATACTATAACTATGGCTACACCTTC.

The chain has TRBV6-7 and TRBJ2-5, with 13 nucleotides matching TRBD2. TRBV6-7 is an open reading frame whose function is uncertain. This CDR3 comprises 19 residues. V dropped 2 bases and J dropped 5; count of bases not matched to a gene: 14. CDR3 DNA sequence: TGTGCCAGCAGTTACCCGTACTGGGGGACTAGCGGGGACGGGGAGACCCAGTACTTC. This gives the protein CASSYPYWGTSGDGETQYF.

This chain's CDR3 is CAISDDSSEQYF. As DNA, the CDR3 is TGTGCCATCAGTGATGACAGCTCCGAGCAGTACTTC. The chain links TRBV10-3 to TRBJ2-7, with D maybe TRBD1 (5 bases). Deletions cut 3 bases from V and 6 bases from J, with 9 bases between. This CDR3 is built from 12 residues. The germline V gene encodes CDR1 ENHRY and CDR2 SYGVKD.

The chain is built from TRBV25-1 and TRBJ2-5; 7 nucleotides align to TRBD2. This CDR3 comprises 14 residues. Germline V CDR1 and CDR2: MGHDK, SYGVNS. V was pared by 6 bases and J by 2 bases, with 6 bases of the junction left unmatched. The CDR3 nucleotides are TGTGCCAGCAGAACCCCCGGGGGGCAAGAGACCCAGTACTTC. It translates to CASRTPGGQETQYF. The whole variable domain, remainder taken from reference TRBV25-1 and TRBJ2-5, is EADIYQTPRYLVIGTGKKITLECSQTMGHDKMYWYQQDPGMELHLIHYSYGVNSTEKGDLSSESTVSRIRTEHFPLTLESARPSHTSQYLCASRTPGGQETQYFGPGTRLLVL.

The gene calls are TRBV4-2 and TRBJ1-2; TRBD1 might be the D (6 bases). Germline-derived CDR1 and CDR2 are LGHNA and YNFKEQ. This CDR3 contains 15 residues. V was pared by 5 bases and J by 0 bases, with 13 bases between. Written as DNA, the CDR3 is TGTGCCAGCAGCGACCGGGACAAACCTAACTATGGCTACACCTTC. Protein product: CASSDRDKPNYGYTF.

This sequence joins TRBV7-2 and TRBJ2-5, with D tentatively TRBD1 (5 bases). V shed 3 bases and J shed 5 bases, with 13 bases lying between them. The CDR3 totals 14 residues. Germline-derived CDR1 and CDR2 are SGHTA and FQGNSA. The CDR3 DNA reads as TGTGCCAGCAGCTTGGCCACAGGAAGGGAGACCCAGTACTTC. It specifies CASSLATGRETQYF. The full variable domain, its missing parts supplied by reference TRBV7-2 and TRBJ2-5, is GAGVSQSPSNKVTEKGKDVELRCDPISGHTALYWYRQSLGQGLEFLIYFQGNSAPDKSGLPSDRFSAERTGGSVSTLTIQRTQQEDSAVYLCASSLATGRETQYFGPGTRLLVL.

A few counts support this clone. The chain combines TRBV11-3 with TRBJ2-3, with D unclear. Germline V gene sequence: CDR1 SGHNT, CDR2 YENEEA. The CDR3 loop spans 12 amino acids. Trimming took 4 bases from V and 6 from J, leaving 8 bases between them. DNA of the CDR3: TGTGCCAGCAGCTCCCGCCGGGATACGCAGTATTTT. As protein: CASSSRRDTQYF. The full variable domain, its missing parts supplied by reference TRBV11-3 and TRBJ2-3, is EAGVVQSPRYKIIEKKQPVAFWCNPISGHNTLYWYLQNLGQGPELLIRYENEEAVDDSQLPKDRFSAERLKGVDSTLKIQPAELGDSAVYLCASSSRRDTQYFGPGTRLTVL.

The gene calls are TRBV4-1 and TRBJ1-1; no clear D. The germline V and J ends were trimmed by 3 bases and 2 bases, with 4 bases remaining between them. The CDR3 covers 12 residues. Germline values: CDR1 MGHRA, CDR2 YSYEKL. The CDR3 sequence: CASSQANTEAFF. The CDR3 DNA is TGCGCCAGCAGCCAGGCCAACACTGAAGCTTTCTTT.

The chain is built from TRBV4-2 and TRBJ1-5; 7 bases align to TRBD1. The germline V gene encodes CDR1 LGHNA and CDR2 YNFKEQ. V shed 6 bases, J shed 4 bases, and the junction held 12 bases outside the gene matches. CDR3 length: 16 residues. The CDR3, as DNA: TGTGCCAGCAGGAACTCCCGACAGGGAATGAATCAGCCCCAGCATTTT. Protein: CASRNSRQGMNQPQHF.

The rearrangement uses TRBV7-2 and TRBJ1-5; D call uncertain. Between the trimmed V and J ends, which lost 5 bases and 4 bases, there was a span of 18 bases. The CDR3 totals 16 residues. Germline-derived CDR1 and CDR2 are SGHTA and FQGNSA. The CDR3 is CASSISGILVNQPQHF. The CDR3 nucleotides are TGTGCCAGCAGCATATCCGGGATTCTTGTTAATCAGCCCCAGCATTTT.

J is TRBJ2-7 and V is TRBV2; 10 bases are shared with TRBD2. Germline V gene sequence: CDR1 SNHLY, CDR2 FYNNEI. The CDR3 totals 15 residues. With V trimmed by 8 bases and J by 4 bases, 11 bases remained unmatched. The CDR3 loop reads CASWSGTSGIYEQYV. The CDR3, as DNA: TGTGCCAGCTGGTCCGGCACTAGCGGGATTTACGAGCAGTACGTC.

This chain connects TRBV5-6 to TRBJ1-2; 10 bases line up with TRBD1. CDR3 size: 15 residues. Germline lookup yields CDR1 SGHDT and CDR2 YYEEEE. V lost 5 bases and J lost 2; bases outside the gene matches: 6. In DNA form, the CDR3 reads TGTGCCAGCAGATTGCCGGGACAGGGGAACTATGGCTACACCTTC. Residues: CASRLPGQGNYGYTF.